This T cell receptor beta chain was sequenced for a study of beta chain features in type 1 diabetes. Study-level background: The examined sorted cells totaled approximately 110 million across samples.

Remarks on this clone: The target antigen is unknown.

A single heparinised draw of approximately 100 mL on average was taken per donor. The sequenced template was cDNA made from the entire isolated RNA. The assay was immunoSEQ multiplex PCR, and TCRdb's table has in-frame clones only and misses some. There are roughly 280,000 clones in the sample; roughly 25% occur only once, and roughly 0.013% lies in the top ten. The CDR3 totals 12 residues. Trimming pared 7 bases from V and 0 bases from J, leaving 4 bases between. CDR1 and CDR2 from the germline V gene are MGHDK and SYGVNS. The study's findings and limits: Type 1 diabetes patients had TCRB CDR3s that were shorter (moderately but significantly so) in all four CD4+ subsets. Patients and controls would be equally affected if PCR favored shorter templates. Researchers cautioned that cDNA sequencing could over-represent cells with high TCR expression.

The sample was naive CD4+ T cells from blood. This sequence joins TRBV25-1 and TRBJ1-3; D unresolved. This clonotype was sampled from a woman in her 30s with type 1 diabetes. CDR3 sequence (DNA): TGTGCCAGCACCAGCTCTGGAAACACCATATATTTT. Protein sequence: CASTSSGNTIYF.